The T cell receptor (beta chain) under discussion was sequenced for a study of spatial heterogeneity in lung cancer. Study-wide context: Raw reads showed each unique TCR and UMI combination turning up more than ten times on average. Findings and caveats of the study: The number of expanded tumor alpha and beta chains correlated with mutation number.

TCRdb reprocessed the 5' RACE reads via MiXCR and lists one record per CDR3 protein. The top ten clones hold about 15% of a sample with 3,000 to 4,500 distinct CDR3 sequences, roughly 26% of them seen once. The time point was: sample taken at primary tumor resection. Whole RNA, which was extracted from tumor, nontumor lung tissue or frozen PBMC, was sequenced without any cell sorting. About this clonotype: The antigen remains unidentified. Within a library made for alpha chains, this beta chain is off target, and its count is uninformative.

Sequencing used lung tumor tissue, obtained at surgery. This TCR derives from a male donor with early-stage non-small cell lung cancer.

CDR3 loop: CASSTTAFYGYTF. CDR3 nucleotide sequence: TGTGCCAGCAGCACGACAGCCTTCTATGGCTACACCTTC. J is TRBJ1-2 and V is TRBV7-2; a weak D match, TRBD1 (5 bases). V lost 5 bases to trimming and J lost 4 bases, with 11 bases between them. The CDR3 spans 13 residues. Germline V gene data show CDR1 as SGHTA and CDR2 as FQGNSA.